Listed below are T cell receptor beta chains from one sample, sequenced in a study of blood T cell repertoires in COVID-19. Sequenced by immunoSEQ multiplex PCR; TCRdb stores in-frame clones only, minus some. In the table there are 200,000 to 250,000 clones, less than 90% of which are singletons. The sequenced material came from peripheral blood. These receptors came from a woman between 65 and 79 years old with active or convalescent COVID-19. Each CDR3 is given with its conserved first and last residue. A D gene is named only where the DNA matches it firmly. Part of the rows lack a size; the others show once, few, many or a class for expanded clones.

CDR3 protein	CDR3 DNA	D gene	clone size	V gene	J gene
CASSKGQGADTGELFF	TGTGCCAGCAGTAAAGGACAGGGGGCGGACACCGGGGAGCTGTTTTTT	TRBD1	NA	TRBV3-1/TRBV3-2	TRBJ2-2
CAIRDRDSPLHF	TGTGCCATCAGAGACAGGGATTCACCCCTCCACTTT	TRBD1	NA	TRBV10-3	TRBJ1-6
CASRLQGTTEAFF	TGTGCCAGCAGGTTACAGGGCACCACTGAAGCTTTCTTT	NA	NA	TRBV12-3/TRBV12-4	TRBJ1-1
CASSTGLSNQPQHF	TGTGCCAGCAGCACGGGACTAAGCAATCAGCCCCAGCATTTT	NA	few	TRBV7-9	TRBJ1-5
CAISEVGFHTEAFF	TGTGCCATCAGTGAAGTGGGCTTTCACACTGAAGCTTTCTTT	NA	NA	TRBV10-3	TRBJ1-1
CASSLVQGPNQPQHF	TGTGCCAGCAGTCTGGTACAGGGCCCCAATCAGCCCCAGCATTTT	NA	few	TRBV6-6	TRBJ1-5
CASSPPGGSEKLFF	TGTGCCAGCAGCCCTCCTGGTGGGAGTGAAAAACTGTTTTTT	NA	few	TRBV6-6	TRBJ1-4
CASSLGGGFNQPQHF	TGTGCCAGCAGCCTCGGAGGAGGTTTCAATCAGCCCCAGCATTTT	NA	once	TRBV3-1/TRBV3-2	TRBJ1-5
CASSEVDRVQYF	TGTGCCAGCAGTGAAGTCGATCGAGTACAGTACTTC	NA	NA	TRBV2	TRBJ2-7
CASSFGGRSYEQYF	TGTGCCAGCAGCTTCGGAGGCAGATCCTACGAGCAGTACTTC	NA	NA	TRBV13	TRBJ2-7
CASSPREDTQYF	TGCGCCAGCAGCCCCCGGGAAGATACGCAGTATTTT	NA	NA	TRBV5-1	TRBJ2-3
CASSHPGGAKNIQYF	TGTGCCAGCAGCCACCCCGGGGGGGCCAAAAACATTCAGTACTTC	TRBD2	once	TRBV7-9	TRBJ2-4
CASSYSGGRAGANVLTF	TGTGCCAGCAGTTACTCCGGAGGACGTGCGGGGGCCAACGTCCTGACTTTC	NA	few	TRBV6-2/TRBV6-3	TRBJ2-6
CATQDRVTYNEQFF	TGTGCCACCCAGGACAGGGTCACCTACAATGAGCAGTTCTTC	TRBD1	NA	TRBV5-4	TRBJ2-1
CSVVGGRGTDTQYF	TGCAGCGTTGTCGGGGGGCGGGGCACAGATACGCAGTATTTT	NA	NA	TRBV29-1	TRBJ2-3
CASSRVRGNTIYF	TGTGCCAGCAGCCGGGTGAGAGGAAACACCATATATTTT	NA	once	TRBV11-2	TRBJ1-3
CSATGAGGNGYTF	TGCAGCGCGACGGGGGCCGGGGGGAATGGCTACACCTTC	NA	NA	TRBV29-1	TRBJ1-2
CASSSPTRGDRGYEQYF	TGTGCCAGCAGCTCCCCCACTCGGGGGGACAGGGGCTACGAGCAGTACTTC	TRBD1	NA	TRBV7-9	TRBJ2-7
CASSFQGGTEAFF	TGTGCCAGCAGCTTTCAGGGGGGCACTGAAGCTTTCTTT	TRBD1	once	TRBV11-2	TRBJ1-1
CASSPGRAGASKYF	TGTGCCAGCAGCCCGGGCCGGGCGGGGGCCTCTAAGTACTTC	NA	NA	TRBV13	TRBJ2-5
CASSPSGGAASNYGYTF	TGTGCCAGCAGCCCCTCGGGGGGGGCGGCCTCTAACTATGGCTACACCTTC	NA	NA	TRBV5-4	TRBJ1-2
CASSLPLDRVSTEAFF	TGTGCCAGCAGCTTACCCCTAGACAGAGTATCCACTGAAGCTTTCTTT	NA	NA	TRBV7-8	TRBJ1-1
CASSGVRTSGGKETQYF	TGTGCCAGCAGTGGGGTTCGGACTAGCGGGGGGAAAGAGACCCAGTACTTC	TRBD2	NA	TRBV2	TRBJ2-5
CATQSSDGYTF	TGTGCCACCCAAAGCTCCGATGGCTACACCTTC	NA	once	TRBV28	TRBJ1-2
CAWTQRLTQYF	TGTGCCTGGACCCAAAGACTGACCCAGTACTTC	NA	NA	TRBV30	TRBJ2-5
CAEAGDREGTEAFF	TGTGCCGAAGCCGGGGACAGGGAAGGCACTGAAGCTTTCTTT	TRBD1	once	TRBV28	TRBJ1-1